This TCR beta chain appears in the sequencing data of a study of CD8 T cells in Susac syndrome. The RNA input was about 0.5 to 1 ug, and it was reverse transcribed with random hexamers. The amplification used immunoSEQ multiplex PCR on TCR beta CDR3; it spanned 54 Vbeta and 13 Jbeta. MiXCR, applied by TCRdb to the immunoSEQ multiplex PCR reads, yields one record per CDR3 protein. This sample carries about 150,000 distinct CDR3 sequences, about 95% of them seen once, and the ten largest clones take 0.14% to 0.15%. For this clonotype: Its matching antigen is unknown.

TCR beta from blood CD8+ and CD4+ T cells was sequenced. Negative isolation was applied to CD8+ and CD4+ T cells, and FACS enrichment was applied to TEMRA cells. V lost 6 bases, J lost 0 bases, and 6 bases stayed unmatched. From germline, CDR1 is MNHEY and CDR2 SMNVEV (reference sequence). The CDR3 is made up of 16 amino acids. Study observations and caveats: Acknowledgment was made by the study that its TCR sequencing and HLA analysis involved a relatively small number of individuals.

This clonotype was sampled from a human donor with multiple sclerosis. The V gene is TRBV27, the J gene TRBJ2-1, with TRBD1 matching 9 bases. Input material: CD8+ T cells from PBMCs. This chain's CDR3 is CASSRLGQGSYNEQFF. The CDR3 nucleotides are TGTGCCAGCAGCCGGCTGGGACAGGGCTCCTACAATGAGCAGTTCTTC.